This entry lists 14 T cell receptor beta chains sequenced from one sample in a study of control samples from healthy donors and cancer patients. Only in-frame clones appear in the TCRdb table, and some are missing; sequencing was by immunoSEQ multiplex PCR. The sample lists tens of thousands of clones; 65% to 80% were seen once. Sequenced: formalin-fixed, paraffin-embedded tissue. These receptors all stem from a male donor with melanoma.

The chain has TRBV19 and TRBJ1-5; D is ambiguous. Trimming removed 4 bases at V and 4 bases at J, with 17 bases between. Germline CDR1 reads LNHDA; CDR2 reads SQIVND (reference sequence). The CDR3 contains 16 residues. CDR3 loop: CASSNVASWGNQPQHF. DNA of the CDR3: TGTGCCAGTAGTAATGTCGCATCTTGGGGTAATCAGCCCCAGCATTTT.

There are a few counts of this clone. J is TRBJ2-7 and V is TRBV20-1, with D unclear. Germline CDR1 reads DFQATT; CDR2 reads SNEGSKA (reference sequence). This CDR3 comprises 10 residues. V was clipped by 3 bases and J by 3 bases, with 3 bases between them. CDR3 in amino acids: CSARGYEQYF. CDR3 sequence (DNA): TGCAGTGCTAGGGGCTACGAGCAGTACTTC.

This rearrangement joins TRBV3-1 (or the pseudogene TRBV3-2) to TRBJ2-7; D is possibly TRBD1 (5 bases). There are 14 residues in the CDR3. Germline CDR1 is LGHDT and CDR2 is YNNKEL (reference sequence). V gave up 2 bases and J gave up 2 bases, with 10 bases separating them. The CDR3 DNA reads TGTGCCAGCAGCCAACTTTGGGGCGCCTACGAGCAGTACTTC. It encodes CASSQLWGAYEQYF.

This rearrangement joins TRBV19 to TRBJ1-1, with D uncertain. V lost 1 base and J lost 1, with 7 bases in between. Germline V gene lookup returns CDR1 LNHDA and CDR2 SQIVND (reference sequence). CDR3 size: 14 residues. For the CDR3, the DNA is TGTGCCAGTAGTATAGGGGTACCGAACACTGAAGCTTTCTTT. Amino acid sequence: CASSIGVPNTEAFF.

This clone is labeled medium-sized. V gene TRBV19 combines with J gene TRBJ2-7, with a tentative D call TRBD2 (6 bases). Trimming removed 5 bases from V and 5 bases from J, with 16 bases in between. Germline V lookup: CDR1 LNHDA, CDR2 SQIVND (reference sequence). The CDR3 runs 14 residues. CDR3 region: CASSPGTGEHEQYF. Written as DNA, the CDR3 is TGTGCCAGTAGTCCCGGGACGGGAGAGCACGAGCAGTACTTC.

As DNA, the CDR3 is TGTGCCAGCAGAGCCTTCAGGTTTGAAGCTTTCTTT. Its protein is CASRAFRFEAFF. This chain links TRBV28 with TRBJ1-1, with D uncertain. The CDR3 consists of 12 residues. The germline V gene encodes CDR1 MDHEN and CDR2 SYDVKM. V gave up 6 bases and J gave up 7 bases, with 12 bases separating them.

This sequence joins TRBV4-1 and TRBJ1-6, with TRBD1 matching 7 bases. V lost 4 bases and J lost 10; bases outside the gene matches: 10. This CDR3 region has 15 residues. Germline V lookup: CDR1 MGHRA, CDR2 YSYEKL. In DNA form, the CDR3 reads TGCGCCAGCAGCCTACGACAGGGTCTACCCTCACCCCTCCACTTT. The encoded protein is CASSLRQGLPSPLHF.

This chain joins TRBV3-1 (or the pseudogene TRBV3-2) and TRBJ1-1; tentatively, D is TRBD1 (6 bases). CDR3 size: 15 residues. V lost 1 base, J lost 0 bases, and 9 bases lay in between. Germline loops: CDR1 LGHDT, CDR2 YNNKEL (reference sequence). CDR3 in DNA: TGTGCCAGCAGCCAAGTGGGGGGGCTGAACACTGAAGCTTTCTTT. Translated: CASSQVGGLNTEAFF.

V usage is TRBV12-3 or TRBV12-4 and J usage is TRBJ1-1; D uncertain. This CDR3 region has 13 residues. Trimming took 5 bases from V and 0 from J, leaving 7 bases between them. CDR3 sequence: CASSPQVNTEAFF. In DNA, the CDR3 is TGTGCCAGCAGTCCTCAGGTGAACACTGAAGCTTTCTTT.

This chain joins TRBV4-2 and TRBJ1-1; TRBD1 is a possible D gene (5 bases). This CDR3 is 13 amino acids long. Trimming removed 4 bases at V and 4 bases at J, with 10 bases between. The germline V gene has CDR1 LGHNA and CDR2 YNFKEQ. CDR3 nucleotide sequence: TGTGCCAGCAGCCGGGGGGGAGGCACTGAAGCTTTCTTT. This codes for CASSRGGGTEAFF.

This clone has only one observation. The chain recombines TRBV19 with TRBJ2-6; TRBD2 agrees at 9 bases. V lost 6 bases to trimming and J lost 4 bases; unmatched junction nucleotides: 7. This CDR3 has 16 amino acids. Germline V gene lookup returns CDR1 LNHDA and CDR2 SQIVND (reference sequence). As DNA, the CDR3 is TGTGCCAGTAGCCCTAGCGGGGCGTCGGGGGCCAACGTCCTGACTTTC. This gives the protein CASSPSGASGANVLTF.

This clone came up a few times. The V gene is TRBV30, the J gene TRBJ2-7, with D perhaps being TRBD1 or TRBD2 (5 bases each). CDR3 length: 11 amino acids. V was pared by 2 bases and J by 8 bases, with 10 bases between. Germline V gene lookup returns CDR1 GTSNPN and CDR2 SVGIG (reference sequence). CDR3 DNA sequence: TGTGCCTGGAGTCGTGAGGGGAAGCAGTACTTC. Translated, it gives CAWSREGKQYF.

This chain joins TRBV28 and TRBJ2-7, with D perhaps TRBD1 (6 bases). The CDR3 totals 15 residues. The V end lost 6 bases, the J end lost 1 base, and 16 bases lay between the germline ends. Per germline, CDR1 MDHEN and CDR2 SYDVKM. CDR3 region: CASRTMKGTSYEQYF. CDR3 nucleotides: TGTGCCAGCAGAACCATGAAAGGGACATCCTACGAGCAGTACTTC.

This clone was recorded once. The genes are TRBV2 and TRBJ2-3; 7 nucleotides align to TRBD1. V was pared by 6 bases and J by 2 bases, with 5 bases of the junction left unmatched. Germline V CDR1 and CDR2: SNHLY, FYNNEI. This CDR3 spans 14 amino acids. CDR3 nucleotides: TGTGCCAGCAGCCTGACAGGGTTCACAGATACGCAGTATTTT. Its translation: CASSLTGFTDTQYF.